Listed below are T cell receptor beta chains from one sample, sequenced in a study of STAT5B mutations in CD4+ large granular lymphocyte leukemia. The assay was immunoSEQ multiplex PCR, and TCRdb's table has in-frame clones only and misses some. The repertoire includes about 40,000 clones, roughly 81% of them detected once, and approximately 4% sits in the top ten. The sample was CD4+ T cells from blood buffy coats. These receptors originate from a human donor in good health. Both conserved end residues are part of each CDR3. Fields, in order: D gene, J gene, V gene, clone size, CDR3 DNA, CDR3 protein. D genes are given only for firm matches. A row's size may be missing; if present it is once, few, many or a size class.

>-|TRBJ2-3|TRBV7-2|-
TGTGCCAGCAGCTTAAGAACGGGAGAGTCAGGAGATACGCAGTATTTT
CASSLRTGESGDTQYF
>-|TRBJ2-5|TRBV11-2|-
TGTGCCAGCAGCTCACGGGGCCTCGCCTGGGAGCAGTACTTC
CASSSRGLAWEQYF
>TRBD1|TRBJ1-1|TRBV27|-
TGTGCCAGCAGAGGACAGGGAAACACTGAAGCTTTCTTT
CASRGQGNTEAFF
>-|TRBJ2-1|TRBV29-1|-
TGCAGCGTTGGGGGGACTGCCTCCTACAATGAGCAGTTCTTC
CSVGGTASYNEQFF
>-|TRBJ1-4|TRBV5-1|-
TGCGCCAGCAGCTTGGAACCGCCTAATGAAAAACTGTTTTTT
CASSLEPPNEKLFF
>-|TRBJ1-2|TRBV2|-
TGTGCCAGCAGTGACAGGGGCTCCTATGGCTACACCTTC
CASSDRGSYGYTF
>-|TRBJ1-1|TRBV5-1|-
TGCGCCAGCAGCTTGGGGTGGGCCGTTTACACTGAAGCTTTCTTT
CASSLGWAVYTEAFF
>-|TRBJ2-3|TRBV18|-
TGTGCCAGCTCACCAAGGGGGGGTGATACGCAGTATTTT
CASSPRGGDTQYF
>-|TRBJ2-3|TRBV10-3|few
TGTGCCATCACCCAGGACGGCGGTACAGATACGCAGTATTTT
CAITQDGGTDTQYF
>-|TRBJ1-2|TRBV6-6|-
TGTGCCAGCAGTACTCTGGGGGGCAGTGGCTACACCTTC
CASSTLGGSGYTF
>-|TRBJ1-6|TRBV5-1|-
TGCGCCAGCAGCTTGGAATGGGGAGGCGGTAATTCACCCCTCCACTTT
CASSLEWGGGNSPLHF
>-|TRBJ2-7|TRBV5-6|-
TGTGCCAGCAGCACGCGTAACTACGAGCAGTACTTC
CASSTRNYEQYF
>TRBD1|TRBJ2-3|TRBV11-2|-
TGTGCCAGCAGCCAACAGGGGACGGGCACAGATACGCAGTATTTT
CASSQQGTGTDTQYF
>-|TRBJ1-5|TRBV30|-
TGTGCCTGGAGTCCAGGGCATCTCAATCAGCCCCAGCATTTT
CAWSPGHLNQPQHF
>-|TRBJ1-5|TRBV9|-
TGTGCCAGCAGCGTAAATGGTCTGGCGGAACAGCCCCAGCATTTT
CASSVNGLAEQPQHF
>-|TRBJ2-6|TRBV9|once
TGTGCCAGCGGGGTATCTGGGGCCAACGTCCTGACTTTC
CASGVSGANVLTF
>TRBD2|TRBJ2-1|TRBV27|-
TGTGCCAGCAGTTCGCTCGAGCGGGGTGAGCAGTTCTTC
CASSSLERGEQFF
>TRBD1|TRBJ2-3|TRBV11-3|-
TGTGCCAGCAGCGATCTAGACAGGGGGATCACAGATACGCAGTATTTT
CASSDLDRGITDTQYF
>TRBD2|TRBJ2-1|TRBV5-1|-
TGCGCCAGCAGCTTGGCCGGGACTAGCGGGTCCTACAATGAGCAGTTCTTC
CASSLAGTSGSYNEQFF
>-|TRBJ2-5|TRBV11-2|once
TGTGCCAGCAGCCGGTGGGGGGAGACCCAGTACTTC
CASSRWGETQYF
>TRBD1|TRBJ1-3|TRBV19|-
TGTGCCAGTCATACAGGGGGCATTGGAAACACCATATATTTT
CASHTGGIGNTIYF
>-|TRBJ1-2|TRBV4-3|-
TGCGCCAGCAGCCAAGATGCCGGGGGGCGGAACTATGGCTACACCTTC
CASSQDAGGRNYGYTF
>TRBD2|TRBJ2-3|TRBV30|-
TGTGCCTGCCTACCAAGCGGGAGGGCCGATACGCAGTATTTT
CACLPSGRADTQYF
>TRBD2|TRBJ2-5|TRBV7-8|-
TGTGCCAGCAGCACCCCGACTAGCGGATGGGGAGAGACCCAGTACTTC
CASSTPTSGWGETQYF
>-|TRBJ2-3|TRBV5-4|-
TGTGCCAGCAGCTTGGACACCTTCACAGATACGCAGTATTTT
CASSLDTFTDTQYF
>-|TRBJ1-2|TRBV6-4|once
TGTGCCAGCAGTGACAGGGCCTCCGGCTACACCTTC
CASSDRASGYTF
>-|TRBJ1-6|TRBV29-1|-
TGCAGCACGTGGCAGAGCTCCTATAATTCACCCCTCCACTTT
CSTWQSSYNSPLHF
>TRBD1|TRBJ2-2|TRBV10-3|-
TGTGCCATCAGGACAGGGGGCAAGGCCGGGGAGCTGTTTTTT
CAIRTGGKAGELFF
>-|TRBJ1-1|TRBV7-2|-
TGTGCCAGCAGCTTAGTAGGGGTCGCTGAAGCTTTCTTT
CASSLVGVAEAFF
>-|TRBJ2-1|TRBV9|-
TGTGCCAGCAGCTCAGGACCTCTAAATGAGCAGTTCTTC
CASSSGPLNEQFF
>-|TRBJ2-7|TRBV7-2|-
TGTGCCAGCAGCCCAGGGGGAGGGCGGAGACTCTCCTACGAGCAGTACTTC
CASSPGGGRRLSYEQYF
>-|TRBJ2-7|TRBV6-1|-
TGTGCCAGCAGTCGGACAGTCTCCTACGAGCAGTACTTC
CASSRTVSYEQYF
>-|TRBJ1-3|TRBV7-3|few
TGTGCCAGCAGCTTATCTTCCTCTGGAAACACCATATATTTT
CASSLSSSGNTIYF
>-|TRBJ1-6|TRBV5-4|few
TGTGCCAGCAGCTTGGCAGGACCGATAAATTCACCCCTCCACTTT
CASSLAGPINSPLHF
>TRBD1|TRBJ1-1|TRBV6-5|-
TGTGCCAGTACCGGGACAGAACAGTCGAACACTGAAGCTTTCTTT
CASTGTEQSNTEAFF